Below are 29 T cell receptor beta chains sequenced from a single sample in a study of blood T cell repertoires in COVID-19. The assay was immunoSEQ multiplex PCR, and TCRdb's table has in-frame clones only and misses some. This table holds more than 50,000 clones, around 79% found once. The sample was peripheral blood. These receptors all stem from a woman aged 70-85 years with acute or convalescent COVID-19.

This chain uses TRBV12-3 or TRBV12-4 with TRBJ1-4; tentative D call: TRBD1 (5 bases). The CDR3 is made up of 13 amino acids. Trimming removed 6 bases from V and 7 bases from J, with 12 bases in between. The CDR3 here is CASRAGRPEKLFF. CDR3 in DNA: TGTGCCAGCAGGGCGGGACGGCCTGAAAAACTGTTTTTT.

The gene calls are TRBV13 and TRBJ2-7; 7 bases are shared with TRBD2. With V trimmed by 5 bases and J by 1 base, 8 bases remained unmatched. This CDR3 is built from 15 residues. Germline values: CDR1 PRHDT, CDR2 FYEKMQ (reference sequence). The CDR3 region has the DNA TGTGCCAGCAGCCCTCTACCCGGGGGGTCCTACGAGCAGTACTTC. Protein sequence: CASSPLPGGSYEQYF.

The chain is built from TRBV5-1 and TRBJ1-3; no clear D gene. Germline loops: CDR1 SGHRS, CDR2 YFSETQ. This CDR3 has 13 residues. V was trimmed by 4 bases and J by 4 bases, leaving 9 bases between them. CDR3 nucleotide sequence: TGCGCCAGCAGCCCGTCCGAGGGAAACACCATATATTTT. Amino acids: CASSPSEGNTIYF.

The chain combines TRBV4-1 with TRBJ2-1; tentatively, D is TRBD2 (5 bases). This CDR3 is 14 amino acids long. In germline, CDR1 is MGHRA, CDR2 YSYEKL. Between the trimmed V and J ends, which lost 3 bases and 4 bases, there was a span of 10 bases. In DNA form, the CDR3 reads TGCGCCAGCAGCCAGGTATGGGAGTACAATGAGCAGTTCTTC. This sequence encodes CASSQVWEYNEQFF.

J is TRBJ1-2 and V is TRBV18; 10 bases match TRBD1. Trimming took 6 bases from V and 4 from J; bases not matched to a gene: 14. CDR3 length: 17 amino acids. Germline lookup yields CDR1 KGHSH and CDR2 LQKENI. The CDR3: CASSPGTGAPSGYGYTF. The CDR3 nucleotides read TGTGCCAGCTCTCCCGGGACAGGGGCGCCCTCGGGCTATGGCTACACCTTC.

The CDR3 nucleotides read TGTGCCAGCTCATCCGGGACAGGAGTTCGATCCTATAATTCACCCCTCCACTTT. It is translated as CASSSGTGVRSYNSPLHF. The chain employs TRBV18 and TRBJ1-6, with 8 bases aligning to TRBD1. V gave up 5 bases and J gave up 1 base; unmatched junction bases: 10. Germline assignment: CDR1 KGHSH and CDR2 LQKENI. CDR3 length: 18 amino acids. Drawing the rest from reference TRBV18 and TRBJ1-6, the complete variable domain is NAGVMQNPRHLVRRRGQEARLRCSPMKGHSHVYWYRQLPEEGLKFMVYLQKENIIDESGMPKERFSAEFPKEGPSILRIQQVVRGDSAAYFCASSSGTGVRSYNSPLHFGNGTRLTVT.

The table lists this clone with a few counts. The chain is built from TRBV5-8 and TRBJ2-3; unclear D gene. V was shortened by 1 base and J by 3 bases, with 9 bases between the two germline ends. CDR1 SGHTS and CDR2 YDEGEE come from the germline V gene. The CDR3 is made up of 14 amino acids. As DNA, the CDR3 is TGTGCCAGCAGCTTGAGCTTCTTTACAGATACGCAGTATTTT. Translated, it gives CASSLSFFTDTQYF.

V usage is TRBV5-8 and J usage is TRBJ2-1; D is perhaps TRBD2 (5 bases). The CDR3 runs 20 residues. The V gene lost 4 bases and the J gene lost 3 bases, with 29 bases spanning the gap. Germline values: CDR1 SGHTS, CDR2 YDEGEE. The CDR3 nucleotides read TGTGCCAGCAGCCGGAAGAAAGGGCAAGGTGGCGCGGCGGGCTACAATGAGCAGTTCTTC. Its protein is CASSRKKGQGGAAGYNEQFF.

The chain employs TRBV5-4 and TRBJ1-1; perhaps TRBD1 as D (5 bases). The CDR3 is 13 residues long. The germline V gene encodes CDR1 SGHNT and CDR2 YYREEE (reference sequence). V gave up 4 bases and J gave up 7 bases, with 14 bases separating them. This CDR3 is CASSAGFGVEAFF. As DNA, the CDR3 is TGTGCCAGCAGCGCAGGGTTCGGAGTTGAAGCTTTCTTT.

The rearrangement links TRBV5-1 to TRBJ1-4; perhaps TRBD1 as D (6 bases). The CDR3 extends over 16 amino acids. Germline assignment: CDR1 SGHRS and CDR2 YFSETQ. Trimming pared 4 bases from V and 0 bases from J, leaving 13 bases between. CDR3 protein: CASSPGQTATNEKLFF. The CDR3 DNA reads TGCGCCAGCAGCCCTGGACAGACCGCAACTAATGAAAAACTGTTTTTT.

The sample holds a few counts of this clone. The gene calls are TRBV6-1 and TRBJ1-2, with 8 bases fitting TRBD1. V was pared by 2 bases and J by 8 bases, with 10 bases of the junction left unmatched. Germline V gives CDR1 MNHNS, CDR2 SASEGT. The CDR3 has 15 residues. CDR3 residues: CASSESQGALSGYTF. DNA of the CDR3: TGTGCCAGCAGTGAAAGCCAGGGGGCGTTAAGCGGCTACACCTTC.

The chain carries TRBV19 and TRBJ1-2, with unresolved D. The CDR3 extends over 13 amino acids. Trimming took 8 bases from V and 4 from J, leaving 14 bases between them. CDR1 is LNHDA and CDR2 is SQIVND in the germline V gene (reference sequence). The CDR3 nucleotides read TGTGCCAGTTTTGGACGGGAATTCTATGGCTACACCTTC. Translation: CASFGREFYGYTF. The full variable domain, its missing parts supplied by reference TRBV19 and TRBJ1-2, is DGGITQSPKYLFRKEGQNVTLSCEQNLNHDAMYWYRQDPGQGLRLIYYSQIVNDFQKGDIAEGYSVSREKKESFPLTVTSAQKNPTAFYLCASFGREFYGYTFGSGTRLTVV.

The chain employs TRBV19 and TRBJ1-4; 9 bases agree with TRBD1. Germline CDR1 reads LNHDA; CDR2 reads SQIVND (reference sequence). The CDR3 runs 15 residues. The V and J ends lost 4 bases and 7 bases, in that order; junction bases with no gene match: 7. The DNA of the CDR3 is TGTGCCAGTAGTACGCCGGGACAGGGAGGTGAAAAACTGTTTTTT. This gives the protein CASSTPGQGGEKLFF.

The J gene is TRBJ1-5, the V gene TRBV19, with D possibly matching TRBD1 (6 bases). The CDR3 totals 14 residues. V shed 6 bases and J shed 4 bases, with 13 bases lying between them. Germline values: CDR1 LNHDA, CDR2 SQIVND (reference sequence). CDR3 bases: TGTGCCAGTAGAGGCCCAACAGGGAATCAGCCCCAGCATTTT. It yields the protein CASRGPTGNQPQHF.

This rearrangement joins TRBV9 to TRBJ1-4; 8 bases line up with TRBD1. Germline loops: CDR1 SGDLS, CDR2 YYNGEE. Trimming cost V 5 bases and J 5 bases; bases outside gene matches: 5. The CDR3 runs 14 residues. The CDR3, as DNA: TGTGCCAGCAGTGACAGGGGAGGGAATGAAAAACTGTTTTTT. As protein: CASSDRGGNEKLFF.

The chain employs TRBV24-1 and TRBJ2-3, with 7 bases that match TRBD1. Germline V gene sequence: CDR1 KGHDR, CDR2 SFDVKD. J gave up 9 bases and V 4 bases, and 6 bases lay outside the gene matches. CDR3 size: 13 residues. The CDR3 region is CATSDLTGLTQYF. Written as DNA, the CDR3 is TGTGCCACCAGTGACCTGACAGGGTTGACGCAGTATTTT.

The chain carries TRBV13 and TRBJ1-2; no clear D gene. The V end lost 8 bases, the J end lost 2 bases, and 18 bases lay between the germline ends. The CDR3 totals 15 residues. Germline V gene sequence: CDR1 PRHDT, CDR2 FYEKMQ (reference sequence). CDR3 sequence reads: CASGLRAGGNYGYTF. The CDR3 nucleotides read TGTGCCAGCGGCCTCCGGGCAGGAGGAAACTATGGCTACACCTTC.

This clone appeared once. The V gene is TRBV5-1, the J gene TRBJ2-1; 10 positions agree with TRBD2. The V and J ends lost 1 base and 4 bases, in that order; junction bases with no gene match: 11. CDR1 is SGHRS and CDR2 is YFSETQ in the germline V gene. The CDR3 spans 18 residues. CDR3 coding DNA: TGCGCCAGCAGCTTGTCGTCTCTAGCGGGGGCCGCATACAATGAGCAGTTCTTC. Translation: CASSLSSLAGAAYNEQFF.

This chain links TRBV5-1 with TRBJ1-1; tentatively, D is TRBD1 (5 bases). Germline V gene data show CDR1 as SGHRS and CDR2 as YFSETQ. V dropped 10 bases and J dropped 2 bases, with 21 bases sitting between them. CDR3 length equals 15 residues. In DNA form, the CDR3 reads TGCGCCCGCCGCGGCGGGGGTGGCGGCAACACTGAAGCTTTCTTT. Encoded protein: CARRGGGGGNTEAFF.

The chain couples TRBV9 to TRBJ1-1, with TRBD1 matching 7 bases. The CDR3 contains 13 residues. The V gene end was trimmed by 1 base and the J gene end by 6 bases; junction bases not matched to a gene: 3. CDR1 is SGDLS, CDR2 YYNGEE, per germline. The CDR3 coding sequence is TGTGCCAGCAGCGTAACAGGGGCCGCTGAAGCTTTCTTT. The encoded protein is CASSVTGAAEAFF.

As concerns this clone: A junction end diverges from the germline sequence, so it may reflect a read error. This chain uses TRBV29-1 with TRBJ2-5; 14 bases line up with TRBD2. Per the germline V gene, CDR1 is SQVTM and CDR2 is ANQGSEA. The CDR3 totals 12 residues. This chain's CDR3 is CSVRLAGGPWDF. CDR3 nucleotide sequence: TGCAGCGTTCGACTAGCGGGGGGGCCTTGGGACTTC. Based on the CDR3 plus reference TRBV29-1 and TRBJ2-5, the full variable domain is SAVISQKPSRDICQRGTSLTIQCQVDSQVTMMFWYRQQPGQSLTLIATANQGSEATYESGFVIDKFPISRPNLTFSTLTVSNMSPEDSSIYLCSVRLAGGPWDFGPGTRLLVL.

V usage is TRBV30 and J usage is TRBJ1-6, with D possibly being TRBD1 (6 bases). Germline CDR1 and CDR2: GTSNPN and SVGIG (reference sequence). CDR3 length equals 16 residues. V was pared by 0 bases and J by 7 bases, with 16 bases between. In nucleotides, the CDR3 is TGTGCCTGGAGTGTCGCGGGGGCGCGGGTGAATTCACCCCTCCACTTT. This gives the protein CAWSVAGARVNSPLHF.

This clone was counted only a few times. The V and J genes are TRBV10-3 and TRBJ1-2; 7 nucleotides agree with TRBD1. Germline CDR1 ENHRY, CDR2 SYGVKD. The CDR3 extends over 14 amino acids. V lost 4 bases to trimming and J lost 3 bases; unmatched junction nucleotides: 5. CDR3 region: CAISGGGGYYGYTF. CDR3 bases: TGTGCCATCAGTGGAGGGGGCGGGTACTATGGCTACACCTTC.

This clone was seen a few times. The CDR3 DNA reads as TGTGCCAGCAGCCGGGGGGGAAGGGCTTTCTTT. Amino acid sequence: CASSRGGRAFF. The V call is TRBV3-1 (or the pseudogene TRBV3-2), the J call TRBJ1-1; weak D call: TRBD1 (5 bases). Per the germline V gene, CDR1 is LGHDT and CDR2 is YNNKEL (reference sequence). The CDR3 is made up of 11 amino acids. The ends were cut back, 4 bases at V and 11 bases at J, with 11 bases in the middle.

The rearrangement links TRBV19 to TRBJ1-5, with no clear D. CDR1 and CDR2 from the germline V gene are LNHDA and SQIVND (reference sequence). The CDR3 sequence is 15 residues long. V was pared by 3 bases and J by 2 bases, with 11 bases between. Written as DNA, the CDR3 is TGTGCCAGTAGTATGGCAACATCTCGCAATCAGCCCCAGCATTTT. Residues: CASSMATSRNQPQHF. The variable domain in full, completed from reference TRBV19 and TRBJ1-5, reads DGGITQSPKYLFRKEGQNVTLSCEQNLNHDAMYWYRQDPGQGLRLIYYSQIVNDFQKGDIAEGYSVSREKKESFPLTVTSAQKNPTAFYLCASSMATSRNQPQHFGDGTRLSIL.

The chain joins TRBV10-3 to TRBJ2-2; D may be TRBD2 (5 bases). V lost 6 bases and J lost 8, with 10 bases in between. The CDR3 contains 12 residues. Per the germline V gene, CDR1 is ENHRY and CDR2 is SYGVKD. The CDR3 sequence is CAIRGEVGELFF. Written as DNA, the CDR3 is TGTGCCATCAGGGGAGAAGTGGGGGAGCTGTTTTTT.

The chain is built from TRBV14 and TRBJ1-1; perhaps TRBD1 as D (6 bases). Trimming cost V 2 bases and J 1 base, with 11 bases left between them. Germline CDR1 and CDR2: SGHDN and FVKESK. The CDR3 covers 15 residues. This CDR3 is CASSQQQGRNTEAFF. The DNA of the CDR3 is TGTGCCAGCAGCCAACAACAGGGCAGGAACACTGAAGCTTTCTTT.

V gene TRBV11-2 combines with J gene TRBJ2-7, with D tentatively TRBD1 (6 bases). This CDR3 has 16 residues. Germline V gene sequence: CDR1 SGHAT, CDR2 FQNNGV. V was clipped by 5 bases and J by 5 bases, with 22 bases between them. CDR3 amino acids: CASSPSGTRAGNEQYF. In DNA, the CDR3 is TGTGCCAGCAGCCCTTCCGGGACAAGGGCAGGGAACGAGCAGTACTTC.

The chain uses TRBV3-1 (or the pseudogene TRBV3-2) and TRBJ1-6, with unresolved D. Trimming took off 4 bases at V and 6 bases at J, with 10 bases between the two ends. CDR1 is LGHDT, CDR2 YNNKEL, per germline (reference sequence). This CDR3 comprises 14 residues. CDR3 sequence reads: CASSRGLSNSPLHF. The CDR3 nucleotides read TGTGCCAGCAGCCGAGGACTAAGTAATTCACCCCTCCACTTT.